A single sample gave rise to the 6 T cell receptor beta chains below, sequenced in a study of shared T cell receptors in the human thymus. Clones were sequenced by immunoSEQ multiplex PCR, and TCRdb holds only the in-frame ones, with some missing. The sample contains 720,000 or so clones, 80% to 90% of which appear only once. The same data also went into a second study, on human thymus T cells.

Source material: thymocytes. The receptors here all came from a girl less than two years old with a congenital heart defect.

The rearrangement joins TRBV28 to TRBJ2-1; a possible D gene is TRBD1 (5 bases). V was cut by 0 bases and J by 0 bases, with 27 bases left in between. There are 22 residues in the CDR3. The germline V gene has CDR1 MDHEN and CDR2 SYDVKM. The CDR3 loop reads CASSLCNCKGAKPRSSYNEQFF. The CDR3 DNA reads as TGTGCCAGCAGTTTATGTAACTGCAAAGGGGCAAAACCCAGGAGCTCCTACAATGAGCAGTTCTTC.

This clone was picked up a small number of times. The chain uses TRBV4-1 and TRBJ1-4, with D uncertain. The germline V gene has CDR1 MGHRA and CDR2 YSYEKL. Trimming took off 1 base at V and 5 bases at J, with 20 bases between the two ends. The CDR3 is 18 residues long. CDR3 amino acids: CASSQVAGGHPLNEKLFF. The CDR3 coding sequence is TGCGCCAGCAGCCAAGTGGCAGGAGGCCACCCCTTAAATGAAAAACTGTTTTTT.

J is TRBJ1-5 and V is TRBV5-1; TRBD1 is a possible D gene (5 bases). This CDR3 has 14 amino acids. V gave up 2 bases and J gave up 5 bases, with 11 bases separating them. Germline V gene sequence: CDR1 SGHRS, CDR2 YFSETQ. Written as DNA, the CDR3 is TGCGCCAGCAGCTTTGGGGGAGGAGATCAGCCCCAGCATTTT. It encodes CASSFGGGDQPQHF.

This clone was detected a few times. CDR3 bases: TGTGCCAGCAGCCTCTACCCTAGCGGGGACCCCTACGAGCAGTACTTC. Translating gives CASSLYPSGDPYEQYF. The J gene is TRBJ2-5, the V gene TRBV2; TRBD2 matches 9 bases. The tail of the sequence fits TRBJ2-7 better, so the J call may be wrong. This CDR3 has 16 amino acids. CDR1 is SNHLY and CDR2 is FYNNEI in the germline V gene.

This clone occurred a few times. This chain connects TRBV7-9 to TRBJ2-7; D is possibly TRBD1 (5 bases). V lost 1 base, J lost 0 bases, and 13 bases lay in between. CDR3 length: 16 amino acids. Germline V gene data show CDR1 as SEHNR and CDR2 as FQNEAQ (reference sequence). CDR3 residues: CASSLVPTGPSYEQYF. The DNA of the CDR3 is TGTGCCAGCAGCTTAGTCCCCACAGGTCCCTCCTACGAGCAGTACTTC.

This sequence joins TRBV18 and TRBJ2-7; 9 bases fit TRBD1. The CDR3 runs to 14 residues. V dropped 2 bases and J dropped 3; count of bases not matched to a gene: 2. From germline, CDR1 is KGHSH and CDR2 LQKENI. The CDR3 DNA sequence: TGTGCCAGCTCACCAGGGACAGGGTACTACGAGCAGTACTTC. It specifies CASSPGTGYYEQYF. The complete variable domain, with remaining parts taken from reference TRBV18 and TRBJ2-7, reads NAGVMQNPRHLVRRRGQEARLRCSPMKGHSHVYWYRQLPEEGLKFMVYLQKENIIDESGMPKERFSAEFPKEGPSILRIQQVVRGDSAAYFCASSPGTGYYEQYFGPGTRLTVT.